This TCR beta chain originates from a study of shared clonotypes between healthy human individuals. Overall study results and limits: Clonotypes which were not shared had lower generation probabilities than clonotypes that all four donors shared. The study found about 5% of naive CD4 clonotypes shared across four donors.

CD45RO+ cells joined CCR7-negative CD45RA+ TemRA cells to form CD8 memory. Several immunoSEQ 96-well plates shared each subset's DNA, each plate a replicate. The protocol was immunoSEQ multiplex PCR, while the TCRdb copy is restricted to in-frame clones and leaves out a portion. The table has some 690,000 clones, roughly 91% seen once; the top ten hold 30% to 35%. The CDR3 has 15 residues. Germline trimming cut 0 bases from V and 2 bases from J; bases unmatched to any gene: 5. Germline assignment: CDR1 SGHNT and CDR2 YYREEE (reference sequence). Details on this clone: Its matching antigen is unknown.

This chain uses TRBV5-4 with TRBJ2-7, with 7 bases fitting TRBD2. The material sequenced was memory CD8+ T cells from PBMCs. Sample subset: CD45RO+ cells pooled with CCR7-negative TemRA cells. This receptor was identified in a man between 18 and 29 years old in good health. Some clones in this sample may be carry-over from other donors' samples. The CDR3 bases are TGTGCCAGCAGCTTGGCGAGCGGGGCAGCCTACGAGCAGTACTTC. It encodes CASSLASGAAYEQYF.